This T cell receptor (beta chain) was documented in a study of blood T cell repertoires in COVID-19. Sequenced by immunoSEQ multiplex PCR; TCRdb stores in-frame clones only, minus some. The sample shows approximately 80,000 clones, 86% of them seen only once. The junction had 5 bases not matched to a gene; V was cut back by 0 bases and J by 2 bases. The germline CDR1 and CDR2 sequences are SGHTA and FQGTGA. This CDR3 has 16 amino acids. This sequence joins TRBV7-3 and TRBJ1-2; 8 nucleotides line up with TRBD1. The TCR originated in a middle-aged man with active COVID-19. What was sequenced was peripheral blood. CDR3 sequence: CASSLTSTGGNYGYTF. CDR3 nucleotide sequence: TGTGCCAGCAGCTTAACCTCTACAGGGGGGAACTATGGCTACACCTTC.